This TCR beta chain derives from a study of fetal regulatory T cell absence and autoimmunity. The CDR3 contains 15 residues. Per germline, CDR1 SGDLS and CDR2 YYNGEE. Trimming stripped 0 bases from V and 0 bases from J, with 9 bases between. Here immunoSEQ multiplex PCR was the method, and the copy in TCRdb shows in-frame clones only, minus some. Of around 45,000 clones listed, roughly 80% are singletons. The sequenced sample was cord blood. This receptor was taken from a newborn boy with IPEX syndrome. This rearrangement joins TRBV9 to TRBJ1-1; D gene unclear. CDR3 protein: CASSVVSDMNTEAFF. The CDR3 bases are TGTGCCAGCAGCGTAGTATCAGACATGAACACTGAAGCTTTCTTT.